This T cell receptor beta chain was recovered during a study of tumor-infiltrating lymphocytes in oesophageal squamous cell carcinoma. TCRdb fed the PCR reads into MiXCR, producing one record per CDR3 protein. In the table there are roughly 20,000 distinct CDR3 sequences, about 50% of which are singletons. This TCR derives from a male donor with esophageal squamous cell carcinoma. The sequenced sample consisted of esophageal tumor tissue.

As DNA, the CDR3 is TGTGCCAGCAGCGAAGCGGGAGGAACCGGGGAGCTGTTTTTT. It encodes CASSEAGGTGELFF. The chain couples TRBV7-2 to TRBJ2-2, with 9 bases that match TRBD2. Germline V gene sequence: CDR1 SGHTA, CDR2 FQGNSA. The junction had 3 bases not matched to a gene; V was cut back by 5 bases and J by 5 bases. The CDR3 contains 14 residues.